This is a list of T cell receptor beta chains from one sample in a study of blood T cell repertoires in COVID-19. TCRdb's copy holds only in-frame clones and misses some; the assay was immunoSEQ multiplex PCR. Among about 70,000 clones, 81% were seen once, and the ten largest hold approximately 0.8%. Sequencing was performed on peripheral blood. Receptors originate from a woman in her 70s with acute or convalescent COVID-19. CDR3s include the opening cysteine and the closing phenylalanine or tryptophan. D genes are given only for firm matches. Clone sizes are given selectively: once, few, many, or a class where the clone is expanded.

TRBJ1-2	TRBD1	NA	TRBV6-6	CASSRQGAYGYTF	TGTGCCAGCAGTCGACAGGGGGCCTATGGCTACACCTTC
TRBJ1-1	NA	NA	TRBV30	CAWSRQGGTEAFF	TGTGCCTGGAGTCGGCAGGGAGGAACTGAAGCTTTCTTT
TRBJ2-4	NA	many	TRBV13	CASSLAGASKNIQYF	TGTGCCAGCAGCTTAGCAGGGGCGAGCAAAAACATTCAGTACTTC
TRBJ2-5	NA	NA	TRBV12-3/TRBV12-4	CASSFDGKETQYF	TGTGCCAGCAGTTTTGACGGGAAAGAGACCCAGTACTTC
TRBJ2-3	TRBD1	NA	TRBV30	CAWSTNEGASQYF	TGTGCCTGGAGTACGAATGAGGGGGCTTCGCAGTATTTT
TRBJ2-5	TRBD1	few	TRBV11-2	CASSPLGGQGETQYF	TGTGCCAGCAGCCCACTAGGGGGCCAAGGAGAGACCCAGTACTTC
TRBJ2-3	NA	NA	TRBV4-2	CASSQAAGQDTQYF	TGTGCCAGCAGCCAAGCTGCGGGGCAAGATACGCAGTATTTT
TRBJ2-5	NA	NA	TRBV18	CASSPPDRTTIQETQYF	TGTGCCAGCTCACCCCCAGACAGGACAACTATTCAAGAGACCCAGTACTTC
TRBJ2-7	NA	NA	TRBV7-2	CASSLVLGAPSYEQYF	TGTGCCAGCAGCTTAGTTTTGGGGGCGCCCTCCTACGAGCAGTACTTC
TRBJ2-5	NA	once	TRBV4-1	CASSPQGVLSETQYF	TGCGCCAGCAGCCCTCAAGGGGTCCTCTCAGAGACCCAGTACTTC
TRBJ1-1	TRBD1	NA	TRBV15	CATSRGDRVGAEAFF	TGTGCCACCAGCAGGGGAGACAGGGTTGGAGCTGAAGCTTTCTTT
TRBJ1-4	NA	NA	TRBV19	CASSQRTGNPNEKLFF	TGTGCCAGTAGTCAAAGAACAGGGAACCCTAATGAAAAACTGTTTTTT
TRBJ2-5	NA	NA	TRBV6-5	CASSYGQTNQETQYF	TGTGCCAGCAGTTACGGCCAGACTAACCAAGAGACCCAGTACTTC
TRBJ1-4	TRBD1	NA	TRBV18	CASSPVPGQGGNEKLFF	TGTGCCAGCTCACCAGTCCCGGGACAGGGTGGTAATGAAAAACTGTTTTTT
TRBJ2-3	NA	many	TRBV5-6	CASSPGGDTQYF	TGTGCCAGCAGCCCCGGAGGAGATACGCAGTATTTT
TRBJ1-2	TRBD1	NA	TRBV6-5	CASSHRQGIGYGYTF	TGTGCCAGCAGTCATAGACAGGGGATAGGGTATGGCTACACCTTC
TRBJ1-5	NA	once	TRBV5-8	CASSLGQANQPQHF	TGTGCCAGCAGCTTGGGGCAGGCCAATCAGCCCCAGCATTTT